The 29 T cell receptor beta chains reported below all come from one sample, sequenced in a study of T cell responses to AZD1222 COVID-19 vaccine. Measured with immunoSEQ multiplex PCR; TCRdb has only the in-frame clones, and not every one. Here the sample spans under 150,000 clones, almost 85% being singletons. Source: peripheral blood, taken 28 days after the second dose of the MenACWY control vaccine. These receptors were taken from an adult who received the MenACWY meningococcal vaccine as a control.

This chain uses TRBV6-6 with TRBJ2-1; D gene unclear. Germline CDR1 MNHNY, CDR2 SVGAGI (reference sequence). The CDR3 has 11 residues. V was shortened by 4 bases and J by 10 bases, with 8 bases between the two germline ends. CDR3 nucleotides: TGTGCCAGCAGTTCCGTAGGGGAGCAGTTCTTC. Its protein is CASSSVGEQFF.

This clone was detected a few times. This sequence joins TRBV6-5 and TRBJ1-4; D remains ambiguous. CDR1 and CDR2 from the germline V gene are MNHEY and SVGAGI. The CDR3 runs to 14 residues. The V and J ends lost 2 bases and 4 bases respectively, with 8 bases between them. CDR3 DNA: TGTGCCAGCAGTTACCGGCAGTATAATGAAAAACTGTTTTTT. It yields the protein CASSYRQYNEKLFF.

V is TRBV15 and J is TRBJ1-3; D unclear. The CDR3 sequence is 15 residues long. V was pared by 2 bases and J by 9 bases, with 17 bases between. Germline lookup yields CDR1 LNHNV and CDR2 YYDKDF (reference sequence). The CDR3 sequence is CATSRRPPRESTIYF. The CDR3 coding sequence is TGTGCCACCAGCAGAAGACCGCCAAGGGAGAGCACCATATATTTT.

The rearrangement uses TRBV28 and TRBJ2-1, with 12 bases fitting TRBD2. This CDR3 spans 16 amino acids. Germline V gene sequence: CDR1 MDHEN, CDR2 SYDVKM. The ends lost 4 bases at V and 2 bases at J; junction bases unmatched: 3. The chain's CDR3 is CASSSLAGGAYNEQFF. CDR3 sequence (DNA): TGTGCCAGCAGTTCGCTAGCGGGAGGGGCCTACAATGAGCAGTTCTTC.

The CDR3 nucleotides are TGTGCCAGCAGCGTAGGGCTAGGGATGGAGACCCAGTACTTC. It encodes CASSVGLGMETQYF. This chain connects TRBV9 to TRBJ2-5; the D is unclear. The length of the CDR3 is 14 residues. V dropped 0 bases and J dropped 5 bases, with 11 bases sitting between them. Germline CDR1 is SGDLS and CDR2 is YYNGEE. Supplemented by reference TRBV9 and TRBJ2-5, the full variable domain reads DSGVTQTPKHLITATGQRVTLRCSPRSGDLSVYWYQQSLDQGLQFLIQYYNGEERAKGNILERFSAQQFPDLHSELNLSSLELGDSALYFCASSVGLGMETQYFGPGTRLLVL.

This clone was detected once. CDR3 sequence reads: CASSVSGTGTNYGYTF. CDR3 sequence (DNA): TGTGCCAGCAGTGTTTCCGGGACAGGCACTAACTATGGCTACACCTTC. The chain recombines TRBV2 with TRBJ1-2; 8 nucleotides match TRBD1. The V and J ends lost 4 bases and 0 bases, in that order; junction bases with no gene match: 7. The CDR3 runs to 16 residues. CDR1 and CDR2 (germline): SNHLY, FYNNEI.

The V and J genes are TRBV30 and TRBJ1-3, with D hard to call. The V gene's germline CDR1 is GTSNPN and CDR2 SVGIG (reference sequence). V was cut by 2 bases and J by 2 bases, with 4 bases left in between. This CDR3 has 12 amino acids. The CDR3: CAWSQAGNTIYF. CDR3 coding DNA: TGTGCCTGGAGTCAGGCTGGAAACACCATATATTTT.

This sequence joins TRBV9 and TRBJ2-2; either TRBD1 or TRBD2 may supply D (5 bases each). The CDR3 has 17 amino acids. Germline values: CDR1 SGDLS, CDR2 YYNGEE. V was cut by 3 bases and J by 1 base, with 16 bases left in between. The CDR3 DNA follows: TGTGCCAGCAGCGAGGGGACCGGGACGGGGAACACCGGGGAGCTGTTTTTT. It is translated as CASSEGTGTGNTGELFF.

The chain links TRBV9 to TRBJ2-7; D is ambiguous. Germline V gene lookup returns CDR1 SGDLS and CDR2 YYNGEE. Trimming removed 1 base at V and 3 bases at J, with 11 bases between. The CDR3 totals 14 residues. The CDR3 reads CASSVRQLDYEQYF. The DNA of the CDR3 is TGTGCCAGCAGCGTACGGCAGCTAGACTACGAGCAGTACTTC.

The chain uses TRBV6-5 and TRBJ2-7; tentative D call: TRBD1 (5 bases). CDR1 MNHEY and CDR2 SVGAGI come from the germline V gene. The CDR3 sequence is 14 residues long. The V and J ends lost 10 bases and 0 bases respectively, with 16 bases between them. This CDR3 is CATKGRWSSYEQYF. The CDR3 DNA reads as TGTGCCACTAAGGGGCGGTGGAGCTCCTACGAGCAGTACTTC.

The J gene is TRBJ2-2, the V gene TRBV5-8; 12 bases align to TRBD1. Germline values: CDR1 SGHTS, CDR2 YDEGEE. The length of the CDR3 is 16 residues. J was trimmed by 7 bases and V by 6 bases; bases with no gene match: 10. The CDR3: CASNAWGTGGIGELFF. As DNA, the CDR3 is TGTGCCAGCAACGCCTGGGGGACAGGGGGCATCGGGGAGCTGTTTTTT.

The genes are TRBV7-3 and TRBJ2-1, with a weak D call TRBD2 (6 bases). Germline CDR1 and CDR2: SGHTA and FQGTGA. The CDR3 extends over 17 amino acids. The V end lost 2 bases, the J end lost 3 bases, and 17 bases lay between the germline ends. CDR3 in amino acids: CASSLQPPSASYNEQFF. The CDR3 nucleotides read TGTGCCAGCAGCTTACAACCTCCTAGCGCAAGCTACAATGAGCAGTTCTTC.

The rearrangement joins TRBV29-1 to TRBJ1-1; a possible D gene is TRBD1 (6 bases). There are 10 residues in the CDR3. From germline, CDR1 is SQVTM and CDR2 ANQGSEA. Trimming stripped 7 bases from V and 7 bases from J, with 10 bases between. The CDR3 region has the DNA TGCAGCGGGGGGACACTTGAAGCTTTCTTT. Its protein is CSGGTLEAFF.

In DNA, the CDR3 is TGTGCCAGCAGTTTAAAAAGGGTGAACTATAATTCACCCCTCCACTTT. Translation gives CASSLKRVNYNSPLHF. The gene calls are TRBV27 and TRBJ1-6; D not resolved. The CDR3 is made up of 16 amino acids. Deletions cut 2 bases from V and 3 bases from J, with 11 bases between. The germline CDR1 and CDR2 sequences are MNHEY and SMNVEV (reference sequence).

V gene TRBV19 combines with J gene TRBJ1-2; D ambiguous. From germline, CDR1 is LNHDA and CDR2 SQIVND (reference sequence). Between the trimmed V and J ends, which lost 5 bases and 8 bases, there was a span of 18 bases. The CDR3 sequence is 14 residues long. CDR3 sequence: CASSPRGEEGGYTF. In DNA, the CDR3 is TGTGCCAGTAGTCCCAGAGGCGAGGAAGGGGGCTACACCTTC. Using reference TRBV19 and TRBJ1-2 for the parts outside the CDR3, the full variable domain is DGGITQSPKYLFRKEGQNVTLSCEQNLNHDAMYWYRQDPGQGLRLIYYSQIVNDFQKGDIAEGYSVSREKKESFPLTVTSAQKNPTAFYLCASSPRGEEGGYTFGSGTRLTVV.

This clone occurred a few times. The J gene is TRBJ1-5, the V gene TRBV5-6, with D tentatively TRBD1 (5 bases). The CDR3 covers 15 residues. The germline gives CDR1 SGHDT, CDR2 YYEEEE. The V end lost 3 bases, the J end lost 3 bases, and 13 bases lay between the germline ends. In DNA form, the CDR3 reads TGTGCCAGCAGCTACCGGGACGGTCACAATCAGCCCCAGCATTTT. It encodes CASSYRDGHNQPQHF.

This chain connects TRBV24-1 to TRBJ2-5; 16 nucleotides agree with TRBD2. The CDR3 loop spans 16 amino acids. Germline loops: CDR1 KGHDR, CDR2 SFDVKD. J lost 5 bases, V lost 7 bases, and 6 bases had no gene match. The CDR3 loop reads CATRMGLAGGWETQYF. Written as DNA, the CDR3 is TGTGCCACCAGGATGGGACTAGCGGGAGGGTGGGAGACCCAGTACTTC.

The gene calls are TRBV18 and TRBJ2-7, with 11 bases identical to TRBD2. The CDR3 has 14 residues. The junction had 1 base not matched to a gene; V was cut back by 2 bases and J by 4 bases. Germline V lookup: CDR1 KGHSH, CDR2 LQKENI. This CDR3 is CASSPGLAGYEQYF. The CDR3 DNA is TGTGCCAGCTCACCAGGACTAGCGGGTTACGAGCAGTACTTC.

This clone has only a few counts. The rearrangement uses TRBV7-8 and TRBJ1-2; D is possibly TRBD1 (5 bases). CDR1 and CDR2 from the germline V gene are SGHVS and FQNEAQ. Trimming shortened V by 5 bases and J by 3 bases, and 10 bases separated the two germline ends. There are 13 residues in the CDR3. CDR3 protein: CASSEGVYYGYTF. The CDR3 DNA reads TGTGCCAGCAGCGAAGGGGTTTACTATGGCTACACCTTC. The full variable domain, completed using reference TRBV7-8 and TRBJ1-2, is GAGVSQSPRYKVAKRGQDVALRCDPISGHVSLFWYQQALGQGPEFLTYFQNEAQLDKSGLPSDRFFAERPEGSVSTLKIQRTQQEDSAVYLCASSEGVYYGYTFGSGTRLTVV.

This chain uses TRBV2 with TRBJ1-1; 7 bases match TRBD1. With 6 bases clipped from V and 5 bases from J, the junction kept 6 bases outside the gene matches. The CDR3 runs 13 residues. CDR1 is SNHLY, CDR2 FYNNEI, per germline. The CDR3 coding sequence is TGTGCCAGCAGCCTTAACAGGGGAACTGAAGCTTTCTTT. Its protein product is CASSLNRGTEAFF.

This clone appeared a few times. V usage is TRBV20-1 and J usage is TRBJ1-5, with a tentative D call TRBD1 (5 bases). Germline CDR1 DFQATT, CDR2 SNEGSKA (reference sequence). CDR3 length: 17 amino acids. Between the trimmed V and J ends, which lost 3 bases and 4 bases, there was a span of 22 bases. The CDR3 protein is CSASQSFRGDRNQPQHF. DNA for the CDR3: TGCAGTGCTAGTCAATCTTTTCGAGGGGATCGTAATCAGCCCCAGCATTTT.

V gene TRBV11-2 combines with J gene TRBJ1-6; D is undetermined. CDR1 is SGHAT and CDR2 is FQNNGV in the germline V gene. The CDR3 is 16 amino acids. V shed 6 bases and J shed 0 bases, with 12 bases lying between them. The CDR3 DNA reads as TGTGCCAGCAGTCCCCCGGGTAGCTCCTATAATTCACCCCTCCACTTT. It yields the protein CASSPPGSSYNSPLHF.

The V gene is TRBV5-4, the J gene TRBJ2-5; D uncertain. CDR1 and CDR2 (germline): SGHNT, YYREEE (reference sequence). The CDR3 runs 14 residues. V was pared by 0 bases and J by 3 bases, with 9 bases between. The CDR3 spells CASSLVSVEETQYF. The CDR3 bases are TGTGCCAGCAGCTTGGTCTCGGTGGAAGAGACCCAGTACTTC.

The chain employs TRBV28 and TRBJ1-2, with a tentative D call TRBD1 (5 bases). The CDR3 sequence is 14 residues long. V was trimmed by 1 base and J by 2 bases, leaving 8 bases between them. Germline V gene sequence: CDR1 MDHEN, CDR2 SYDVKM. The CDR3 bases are TGTGCCAGCAGTTTATATGGGGGGAACTATGGCTACACCTTC. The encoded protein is CASSLYGGNYGYTF.

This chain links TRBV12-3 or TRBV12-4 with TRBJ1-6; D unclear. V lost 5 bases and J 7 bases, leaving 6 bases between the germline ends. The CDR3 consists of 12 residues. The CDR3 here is CASSLLNSPLHF. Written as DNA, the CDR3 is TGTGCCAGCAGTCTTCTGAATTCACCCCTCCACTTT.

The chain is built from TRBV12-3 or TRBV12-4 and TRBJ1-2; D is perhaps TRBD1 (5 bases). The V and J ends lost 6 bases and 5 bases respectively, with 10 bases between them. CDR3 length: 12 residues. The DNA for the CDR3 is TGTGCCAGCAGCCTGGGGACGTATGGCTACACCTTC. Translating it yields CASSLGTYGYTF.

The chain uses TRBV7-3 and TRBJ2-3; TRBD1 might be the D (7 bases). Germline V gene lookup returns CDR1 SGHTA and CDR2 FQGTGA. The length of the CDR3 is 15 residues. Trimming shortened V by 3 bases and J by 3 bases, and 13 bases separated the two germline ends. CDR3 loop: CASSFGGGATDTQYF. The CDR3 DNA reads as TGTGCCAGCAGCTTTGGAGGGGGCGCGACAGATACGCAGTATTTT.

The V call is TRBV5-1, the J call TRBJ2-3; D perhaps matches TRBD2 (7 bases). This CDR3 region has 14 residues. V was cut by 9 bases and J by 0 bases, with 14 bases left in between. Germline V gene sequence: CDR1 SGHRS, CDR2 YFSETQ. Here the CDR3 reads CATQRGGSTDTQYF. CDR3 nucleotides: TGCGCCACCCAAAGGGGGGGAAGCACAGATACGCAGTATTTT.

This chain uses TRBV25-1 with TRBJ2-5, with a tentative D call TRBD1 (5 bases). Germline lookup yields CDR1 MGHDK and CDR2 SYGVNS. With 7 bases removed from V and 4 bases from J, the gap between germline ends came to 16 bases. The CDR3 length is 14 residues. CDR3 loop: CASNGQGLLETQYF. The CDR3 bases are TGTGCCAGCAATGGACAAGGGCTGTTAGAGACCCAGTACTTC.